This T cell receptor (beta chain) was identified in a study of Ad26.COV2.S vaccination and SARS-CoV-2 variants. Study-wide findings and caveats: While placebo recipients had lower spike-specific TCR breadth, vaccine recipients had more.

V was clipped by 2 bases and J by 0 bases, with 16 bases between them. From germline, CDR1 is KGHDR and CDR2 SFDVKD. The CDR3 totals 18 residues. Assay: immunoSEQ multiplex PCR; the TCRdb copy retains only in-frame clones and omits some. Of around 300,000 clones in the sample, approximately 86% were seen once. As regards this clone: The antigen is undetermined.

Described treatment: some 19 received Ad26.COV2.S at low or high dose, single or two shots; roughly 5 received placebo; per-sample allocation not given. The samples date from day 63 after the first vaccine or placebo injection. This sample comprised peripheral blood, obtained in a trial of Ad26.COV2.S vaccine versus placebo. The clonotype was recovered from a person between 18 and 65 years old who received the Ad26.COV2.S COVID-19 vaccine or a placebo. The rearrangement links TRBV24-1 to TRBJ1-3; D might be TRBD1 (5 bases). CDR3 sequence (DNA): TGTGCCACCAGTGATTCGACCGGGACCCTAAGCTCTGGAAACACCATATATTTT. This codes for CATSDSTGTLSSGNTIYF.